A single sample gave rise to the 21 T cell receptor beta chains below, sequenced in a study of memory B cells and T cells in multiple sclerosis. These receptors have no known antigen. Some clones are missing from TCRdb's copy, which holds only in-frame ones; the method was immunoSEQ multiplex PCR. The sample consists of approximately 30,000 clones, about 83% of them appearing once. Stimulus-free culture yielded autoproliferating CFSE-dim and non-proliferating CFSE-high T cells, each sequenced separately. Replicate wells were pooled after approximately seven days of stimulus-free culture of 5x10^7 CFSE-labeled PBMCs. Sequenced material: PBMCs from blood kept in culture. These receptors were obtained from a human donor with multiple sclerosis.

CDR3 sequence: CASSQDYREGYEQYF. Here the CDR3 DNA reads TGTGCCAGCAGCCAAGATTATCGGGAGGGGTACGAGCAGTACTTC. This chain joins TRBV4-2 and TRBJ2-7; 8 nucleotides match TRBD2. Germline assignment: CDR1 LGHNA and CDR2 YNFKEQ. The ends lost 0 bases at V and 4 bases at J; junction bases unmatched: 5. CDR3 length: 15 amino acids.

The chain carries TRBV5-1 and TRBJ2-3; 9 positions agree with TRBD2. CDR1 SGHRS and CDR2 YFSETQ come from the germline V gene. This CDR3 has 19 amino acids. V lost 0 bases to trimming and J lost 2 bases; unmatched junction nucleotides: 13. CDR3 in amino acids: CASSLATLAGLGNTDTQYF. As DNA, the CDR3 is TGCGCCAGCAGCTTGGCCACTCTAGCGGGATTGGGGAACACAGATACGCAGTATTTT.

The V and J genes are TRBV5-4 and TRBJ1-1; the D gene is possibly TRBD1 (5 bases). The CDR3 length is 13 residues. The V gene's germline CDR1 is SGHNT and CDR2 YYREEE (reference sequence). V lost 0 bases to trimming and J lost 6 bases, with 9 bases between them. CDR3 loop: CASSLEQVPEAFF. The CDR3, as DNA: TGTGCCAGCAGCTTGGAACAGGTACCTGAAGCTTTCTTT.

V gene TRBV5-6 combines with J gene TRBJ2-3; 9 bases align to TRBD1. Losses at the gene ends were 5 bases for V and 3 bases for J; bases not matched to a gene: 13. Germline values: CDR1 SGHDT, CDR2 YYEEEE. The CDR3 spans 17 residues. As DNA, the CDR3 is TGTGCCAGCAGTGGAATTGTTCGGGACAGGGATACAGATACGCAGTATTTT. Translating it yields CASSGIVRDRDTDTQYF.

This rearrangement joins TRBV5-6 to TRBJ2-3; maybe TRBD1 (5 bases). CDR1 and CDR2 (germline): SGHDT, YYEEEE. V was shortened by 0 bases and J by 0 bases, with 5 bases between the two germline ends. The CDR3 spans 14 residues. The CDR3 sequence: CASSLGQSTDTQYF. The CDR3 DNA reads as TGTGCCAGCAGCTTGGGACAGAGCACAGATACGCAGTATTTT.

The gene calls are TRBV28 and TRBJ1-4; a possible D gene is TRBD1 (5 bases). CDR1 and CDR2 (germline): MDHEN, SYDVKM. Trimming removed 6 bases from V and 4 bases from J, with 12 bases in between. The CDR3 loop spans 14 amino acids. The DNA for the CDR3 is TGTGCCAGCAGGACACCTGGGGGTAATGAAAAACTGTTTTTT. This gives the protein CASRTPGGNEKLFF.

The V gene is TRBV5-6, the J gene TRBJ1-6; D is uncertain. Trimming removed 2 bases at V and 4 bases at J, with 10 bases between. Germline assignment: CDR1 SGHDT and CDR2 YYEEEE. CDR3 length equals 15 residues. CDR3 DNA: TGTGCCAGCAGCTTCCGGACGGCTTATAATTCACCCCTCCACTTT. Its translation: CASSFRTAYNSPLHF.

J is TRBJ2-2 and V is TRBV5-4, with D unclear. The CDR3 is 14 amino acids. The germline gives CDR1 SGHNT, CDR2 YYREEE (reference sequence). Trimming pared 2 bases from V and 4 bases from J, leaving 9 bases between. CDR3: CASSFPYGTGELFF. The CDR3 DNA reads TGTGCCAGCAGCTTCCCCTACGGCACCGGGGAGCTGTTTTTT.

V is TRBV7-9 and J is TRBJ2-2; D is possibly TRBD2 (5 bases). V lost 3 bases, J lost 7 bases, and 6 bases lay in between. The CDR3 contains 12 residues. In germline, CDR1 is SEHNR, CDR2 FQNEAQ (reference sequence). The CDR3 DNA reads TGTGCCAGCAGCTTCCGGGGCGGGGAGCTGTTTTTT. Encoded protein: CASSFRGGELFF.

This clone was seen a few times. The CDR3 nucleotides are TGTGCCAGCAGCTTAGCTCCCTATGGCTACACCTTC. This encodes CASSLAPYGYTF. The chain is built from TRBV7-9 and TRBJ1-2; the D is unclear. Germline V gene lookup returns CDR1 SEHNR and CDR2 FQNEAQ (reference sequence). V was shortened by 0 bases and J by 4 bases, with 3 bases between the two germline ends. CDR3 length: 12 amino acids.

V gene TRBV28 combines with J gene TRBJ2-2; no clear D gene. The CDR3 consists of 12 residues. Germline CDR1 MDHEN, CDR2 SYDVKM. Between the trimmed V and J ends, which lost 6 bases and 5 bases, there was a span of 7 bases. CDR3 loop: CASRYLTGELFF. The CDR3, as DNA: TGTGCCAGCAGGTATCTGACCGGGGAGCTGTTTTTT.

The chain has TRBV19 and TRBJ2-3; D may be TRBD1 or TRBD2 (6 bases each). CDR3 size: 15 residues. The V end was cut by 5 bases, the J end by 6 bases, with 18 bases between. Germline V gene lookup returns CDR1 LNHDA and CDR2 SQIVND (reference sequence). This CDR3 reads CASSWGAGPTDTQYF. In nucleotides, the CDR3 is TGTGCCAGTAGTTGGGGGGCGGGACCGACCGATACGCAGTATTTT.

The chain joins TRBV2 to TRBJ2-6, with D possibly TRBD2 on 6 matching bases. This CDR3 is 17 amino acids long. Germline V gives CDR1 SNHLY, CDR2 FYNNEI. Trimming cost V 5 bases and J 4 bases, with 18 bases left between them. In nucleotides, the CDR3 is TGTGCCAGCAGTTCGGGACTGGATCGATCCGGGGCCAACGTCCTGACTTTC. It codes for CASSSGLDRSGANVLTF.

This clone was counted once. CDR3 in DNA: TGTGCCAGTAGTATAACAAGGAACACTGAAGCTTTCTTT. This encodes CASSITRNTEAFF. The chain employs TRBV19 and TRBJ1-1; no clear D. The germline CDR1 and CDR2 sequences are LNHDA and SQIVND (reference sequence). V lost 2 bases to trimming and J lost 1 base, with 5 bases between them. The CDR3 spans 13 residues.

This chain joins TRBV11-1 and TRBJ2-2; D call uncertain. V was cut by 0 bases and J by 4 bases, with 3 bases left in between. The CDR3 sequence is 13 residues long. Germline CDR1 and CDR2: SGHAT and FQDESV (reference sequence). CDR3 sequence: CASSLAFTGELFF. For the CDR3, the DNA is TGTGCCAGCAGCTTAGCGTTCACCGGGGAGCTGTTTTTT.

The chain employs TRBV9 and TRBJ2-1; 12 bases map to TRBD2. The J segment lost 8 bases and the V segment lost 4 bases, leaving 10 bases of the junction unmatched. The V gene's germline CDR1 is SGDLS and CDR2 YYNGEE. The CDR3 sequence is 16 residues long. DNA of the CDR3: TGTGCCAGCAGCCCCCTAGCGGGAGGGGTAGAGTATGAGCAGTTCTTC. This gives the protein CASSPLAGGVEYEQFF.

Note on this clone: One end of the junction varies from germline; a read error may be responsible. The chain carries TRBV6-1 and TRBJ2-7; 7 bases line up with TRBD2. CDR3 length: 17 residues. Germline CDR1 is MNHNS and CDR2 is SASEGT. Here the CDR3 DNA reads TGTGCCAGCAGTGAACCGGGCAGGGCTAGCGGACCCTACGAGCAGCACTTC. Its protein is CASSEPGRASGPYEQHF.

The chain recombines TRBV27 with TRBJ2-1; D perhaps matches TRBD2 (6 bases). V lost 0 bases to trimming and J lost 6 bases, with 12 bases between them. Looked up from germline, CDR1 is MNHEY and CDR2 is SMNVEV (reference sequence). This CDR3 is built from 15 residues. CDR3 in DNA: TGTGCCAGCAGTTTATCTATGTCGCGGGGCAATGAGCAGTTCTTC. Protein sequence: CASSLSMSRGNEQFF.

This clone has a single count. CDR3 loop: CASSHPGLAGKETQYF. CDR3 nucleotides: TGTGCCAGCAGCCATCCCGGACTAGCGGGAAAAGAGACCCAGTACTTC. The chain recombines TRBV4-2 with TRBJ2-5, with 12 bases lining up with TRBD2. CDR1 is LGHNA, CDR2 YNFKEQ, per germline. This CDR3 has 16 amino acids. The V segment lost 3 bases and the J segment 3 bases; nucleotides outside the gene matches: 5.

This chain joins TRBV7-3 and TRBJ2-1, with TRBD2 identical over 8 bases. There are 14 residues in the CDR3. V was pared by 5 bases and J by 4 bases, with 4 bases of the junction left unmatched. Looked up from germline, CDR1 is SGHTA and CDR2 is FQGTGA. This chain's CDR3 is CASSPAGGYNEQFF. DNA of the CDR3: TGTGCCAGCAGCCCGGCGGGGGGATACAATGAGCAGTTCTTC. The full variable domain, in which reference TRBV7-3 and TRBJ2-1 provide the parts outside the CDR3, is GAGVSQTPSNKVTEKGKYVELRCDPISGHTALYWYRQSLGQGPEFLIYFQGTGAADDSGLPNDRFFAVRPEGSVSTLKIQRTERGDSAVYLCASSPAGGYNEQFFGPGTRLTVL.

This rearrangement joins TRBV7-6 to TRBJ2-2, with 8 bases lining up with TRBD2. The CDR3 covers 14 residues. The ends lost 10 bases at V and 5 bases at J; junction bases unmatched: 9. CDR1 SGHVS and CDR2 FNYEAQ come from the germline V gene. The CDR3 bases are TGTGCCACCGACGCGGGAGGTCTGACCGGGGAGCTGTTTTTT. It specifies CATDAGGLTGELFF.